This passage covers 9 T cell receptor beta chains from one sample sequenced in a study of blood T cells in healthy people across ages. A sample-barcoded 5' primer and a J-beta primer mix were used in a second PCR of roughly 7 to 11 cycles. TCRdb re-derived calls from the 5' RACE reads in MiXCR, one entry per CDR3 protein. The table lists 800,000 to 1,000,000 distinct CDR3 sequences, approximately 49% of them singletons. The sample taken for sequencing was blood. The receptor set was obtained from a man aged 25-40 years in good health.

The CDR3: CASSLATSGVVEQFF. The CDR3 nucleotides read TGCGCCAGCAGCTTGGCGACTAGCGGGGTCGTTGAGCAGTTCTTC. The J gene is TRBJ2-1, the V gene TRBV5-1; 11 nucleotides align to TRBD2. This CDR3 region has 15 residues. Germline trimming cut 0 bases from V and 9 bases from J; bases unmatched to any gene: 5. Germline CDR1 and CDR2: SGHRS and YFSETQ.

This clonotype has only a few counts. This rearrangement joins TRBV5-1 to TRBJ2-1, with TRBD2 matching over 8 bases. CDR1 and CDR2 (germline): SGHRS, YFSETQ. CDR3 size: 17 residues. J was trimmed by 4 bases and V by 4 bases; bases with no gene match: 13. CDR3 in amino acids: CASSQRSSGEYYNEQFF. CDR3 sequence (DNA): TGCGCCAGCAGCCAGCGGAGTAGCGGGGAATATTACAATGAGCAGTTCTTC.

The V and J genes are TRBV7-2 and TRBJ2-5; the match to TRBD2 covers 9 bases. V gave up 5 bases and J gave up 4 bases; unmatched junction bases: 5. This CDR3 is 14 amino acids long. The V gene's germline CDR1 is SGHTA and CDR2 FQGNSA. The CDR3 reads CASSPMRGGETQYF. The CDR3 DNA follows: TGTGCCAGCAGCCCGATGCGGGGGGGAGAGACCCAGTACTTC.

With respect to this clonotype: At one end the junction does not follow the germline gene, possibly because of a read error. V and J are TRBV7-8 and TRBJ2-2, with TRBD1 identical over 9 bases. The CDR3 has 14 amino acids. Germline V gene lookup returns CDR1 SGHVS and CDR2 FQNEAQ. The CDR3 bases are TGTGCCAGCAGATTAGGGACAGGGCCCGGGGAGCTGTTTTTT. This gives the protein CASRLGTGPGELFF.

This clonotype was found many times. The chain carries TRBV5-1 and TRBJ2-1; tentatively, D is TRBD2 (6 bases). V shed 5 bases and J shed 0 bases, with 15 bases lying between them. CDR1 is SGHRS, CDR2 YFSETQ, per germline. The CDR3 totals 16 residues. CDR3: CASRHPGLNSYNEQFF. CDR3 coding DNA: TGCGCCAGCAGACATCCGGGACTCAACTCCTACAATGAGCAGTTCTTC.

The chain couples TRBV28 to TRBJ2-7; D is ambiguous. The V gene's germline CDR1 is MDHEN and CDR2 SYDVKM. With 8 bases removed from V and 0 bases from J, the gap between germline ends came to 14 bases. CDR3 length: 14 residues. DNA of the CDR3: TGTGCCAGCCGCCCAGTCCCAAGCTCCTACGAGCAGTACTTC. This translates into CASRPVPSSYEQYF.

The chain has TRBV9 and TRBJ2-1; the match to TRBD1 covers 8 bases. This CDR3 comprises 14 residues. V trimming: 3 bases; J trimming: 8 bases; junction bases outside the gene matches: 7. Germline V gene lookup returns CDR1 SGDLS and CDR2 YYNGEE. CDR3 protein: CASSEQGVHDEQFF. The CDR3 DNA follows: TGTGCCAGCAGCGAACAGGGGGTACATGATGAGCAGTTCTTC.

V gene TRBV12-3 or TRBV12-4 combines with J gene TRBJ2-5; D is unresolved. V lost 5 bases to trimming and J lost 0 bases, with 7 bases between them. The length of the CDR3 is 13 residues. The CDR3 nucleotides are TGTGCCAGCAGTCCCAACAACCAAGAGACCCAGTACTTC. Translation gives CASSPNNQETQYF.

There are a few counts of this clonotype. The chain has TRBV4-2 and TRBJ2-1; 9 bases are a match to TRBD2. Germline V gene lookup returns CDR1 LGHNA and CDR2 YNFKEQ. The J segment lost 5 bases and the V segment lost 0 bases, leaving 14 bases of the junction unmatched. The CDR3 has 19 amino acids. CDR3 sequence (DNA): TGTGCCAGCAGCCAAGACCTCGGTAGCGGGGGCCCTTATCACAATGAGCAGTTCTTC. Amino acid sequence: CASSQDLGSGGPYHNEQFF.